This note documents a single T cell receptor (beta chain) sequence. Its antigen is currently unknown. CDR3 length: 18 amino acids. Germline trimming cut 4 bases from V and 2 bases from J; bases unmatched to any gene: 10. Germline CDR1 is MNHEY and CDR2 is SVGEGT. This specimen belongs to a study of T cell responses to AZD1222 COVID-19 vaccine. Some clones are missing from TCRdb's copy, which holds only in-frame ones; the method was immunoSEQ multiplex PCR. Altogether around 150,000 clones are present, just under 95% being singletons, with the ten largest covering over 1.3%. Study results and limitations: Close to half of all spike-specific TCRs reportedly target regions of the variants that are unmutated. Baseline seropositivity occurred in only a handful of AZD1222 recipients.

The TCR originated in an adult in good health. The rearrangement uses TRBV6-2 or TRBV6-3 and TRBJ1-5, with 11 bases that match TRBD1. This sample comprised peripheral blood, obtained on day 0 of AZD1222 vaccination. The CDR3 nucleotides are TGTGCCAGCAGTTGGGACAGGGGGAGTCTGAGTGGCAATCAGCCCCAGCATTTT. Its translation is CASSWDRGSLSGNQPQHF.